A single sample is the source of the 9 T cell receptor beta chains below, sequenced in a study of T cells expressing NK-cell markers (dated by TCRdb to the early 2020s). Library prep was done by 5' RACE. Sequenced on an Illumina HiSeq 2000. Each CDR3 protein sequence appears as one entry after TCRdb reprocessed the reads, and no DNA is included. The sample's clone listing holds 400,000 to 550,000 distinct CDR3 sequences. The ten biggest clones cover under 7.5% of the sample. Specimen: blood T cells: a sorted CD56 or NKG2C T cell subset, CD4+ or CD8+ T cells, or bulk PBMC T cells (not recorded which). These receptors came from a woman aged 18 to 75 in good health.

CDR3 in amino acids: CASSALAGAHYEQFF. The chain carries TRBV19 and TRBJ2-1; TCRdb's D call of TRBD2 is untestable without DNA. Germline CDR1 reads LNHDA; CDR2 reads SQIVND (reference sequence). This CDR3 is 15 amino acids long.

This chain joins TRBV4-2 and TRBJ1-5; TCRdb selects TRBD1, and the lack of DNA leaves this call unchecked. Germline CDR1 reads LGHNA; CDR2 reads YNFKEQ. This CDR3 is 17 amino acids long. The CDR3 protein is CASSPGTGGFSNQPQHF.

This chain connects TRBV7-3 to TRBJ2-3; the D call from TCRdb, TRBD2, cannot be confirmed without DNA. The length of the CDR3 is 13 residues. CDR1 is SGHTA, CDR2 FQGTGA, per germline. CDR3 amino acids: CASSAGGPDTQYF.

The rearrangement joins TRBV7-8 to TRBJ2-3; TCRdb lists TRBD2, though no DNA is available to test this call. Germline CDR1 and CDR2: SGHVS and FQNEAQ. The CDR3 runs 17 residues. The CDR3: CASSVTLRGRGTDTQYF.

The V call is TRBV3-1, the J call TRBJ1-2; without DNA, the TCRdb call of TRBD1 cannot be checked. Germline V gene sequence: CDR1 LGHDT, CDR2 YNNKEL (reference sequence). The CDR3 has 13 amino acids. This CDR3 is CASTTDRVHGYTF.

The chain has TRBV12-3 or TRBV12-4 and TRBJ2-5. This CDR3 has 15 residues. This CDR3 reads CASSSDVSRKETQYF.

The rearrangement joins TRBV5-6 to TRBJ2-1; TCRdb's D call of TRBD2 is untestable without DNA. The germline gives CDR1 SGHDT, CDR2 YYEEEE. CDR3 size: 14 residues. Here the CDR3 reads CASSFTSGGNEQFF.

The J gene is TRBJ1-4, the V gene TRBV7-6. The germline V gene encodes CDR1 SGHVS and CDR2 FNYEAQ. CDR3 length: 16 amino acids. The chain's CDR3 is CASSTLSGVTNEKLFF.

The chain joins TRBV12-3 or TRBV12-4 to TRBJ1-5. The CDR3 has 13 residues. The CDR3 sequence is CASASGGLQPQHF.